A single T cell receptor beta chain is shown here with its context. This record comes from a study of technical replicates of blood from a handful of donors. CDR1 SGHTA and CDR2 FQGNSA come from the germline V gene. With V trimmed by 5 bases and J by 2 bases, 20 bases remained unmatched. The CDR3 has 19 residues. Assay used: immunoSEQ multiplex PCR; TCRdb lists only in-frame clones, some missing. The sample shows tens of thousands of clones, 91% of them seen only once. The sequence was obtained from a human donor in good health. Some clones in this sample may be carry-over from other donors' samples. Sequencing was carried out using T cells isolated from PBMCs. This chain joins TRBV7-2 and TRBJ1-2, with TRBD1 matching 7 bases. CDR3 nucleotide sequence: TGTGCCAGCAGCCCATATCGACAGGGCCCAGTTATTTTCAACTATGGCTACACCTTC. Its translation: CASSPYRQGPVIFNYGYTF.